The next 13 T cell receptor beta chains were all read from a single sample in a study of shared clonotypes between healthy human individuals. Method: immunoSEQ multiplex PCR; TCRdb's copy keeps in-frame clones and lacks some. The table lists fewer than 850,000 clones, 80% to 95% of them singletons. Material: memory CD8+ T cells from PBMCs. The subset was: CD45RO+ cells pooled with CCR7-negative TemRA cells. These receptors all come from a man aged 18 to 30 in good health. Some clones in this sample may be carry-over from other donors' samples.

This clone was picked up a small number of times. The rearrangement joins TRBV2 to TRBJ2-1; D remains unclear. The V end lost 2 bases, the J end lost 0 bases, and 11 bases lay between the germline ends. This CDR3 spans 16 amino acids. Germline V gene lookup returns CDR1 SNHLY and CDR2 FYNNEI. The CDR3 sequence is CASSELIADSYNEQFF. CDR3 nucleotide sequence: TGTGCCAGCAGTGAACTAATTGCCGACTCCTACAATGAGCAGTTCTTC. The whole variable domain, remainder taken from reference TRBV2 and TRBJ2-1, is EPEVTQTPSHQVTQMGQEVILRCVPISNHLYFYWYRQILGQKVEFLVSFYNNEISEKSEIFDDQFSVERPDGSNFTLKIRSTKLEDSAMYFCASSELIADSYNEQFFGPGTRLTVL.

The V and J genes are TRBV9 and TRBJ2-1; the D is unclear. Germline-derived CDR1 and CDR2 are SGDLS and YYNGEE. Deletions cut 3 bases from V and 4 bases from J, with 14 bases between. This CDR3 is built from 15 residues. Here the CDR3 reads CASSATTGGYNEQFF. As DNA, the CDR3 is TGTGCCAGCAGCGCAACTACCGGTGGTTACAATGAGCAGTTCTTC.

The J gene is TRBJ1-1, the V gene TRBV6-5, with 7 bases matching TRBD1. The CDR3 runs 14 residues. CDR1 is MNHEY and CDR2 is SVGAGI in the germline V gene. Trimming took 6 bases from V and 0 from J; bases not matched to a gene: 4. CDR3 region: CASRLQGMNTEAFF. The DNA for the CDR3 is TGTGCCAGCAGACTACAGGGGATGAACACTGAAGCTTTCTTT.

The V and J genes are TRBV19 and TRBJ2-7, with TRBD1 matching 10 bases. The CDR3 has 15 residues. V gave up 9 bases and J gave up 6 bases; unmatched junction bases: 14. Germline V CDR1 and CDR2: LNHDA, SQIVND (reference sequence). For the CDR3, the DNA is TGTGCCAGCGCTATTCGGACAGGGGGGAATTTCGAGCAGTACTTC. It encodes CASAIRTGGNFEQYF.

The chain couples TRBV15 to TRBJ2-5; D gene unclear. The CDR3 covers 14 residues. Germline V CDR1 and CDR2: LNHNV, YYDKDF (reference sequence). Trimming took off 5 bases at V and 4 bases at J, with 14 bases between the two ends. The CDR3 spells CATSRSPSRETQYF. The CDR3 DNA is TGTGCCACCAGCCGATCTCCATCTAGAGAGACCCAGTACTTC. The entire variable domain, with the rest obtained from reference TRBV15 and TRBJ2-5, is as follows: DAMVIQNPRYQVTQFGKPVTLSCSQTLNHNVMYWYQQKSSQAPKLLFHYYDKDFNNEADTPDNFQSRRPNTSFCFLDIRSPGLGDTAMYLCATSRSPSRETQYFGPGTRLLVL.

The chain has TRBV19 and TRBJ2-5; 7 nucleotides agree with TRBD2. V was clipped by 4 bases and J by 5 bases; unmatched bases: 13. This CDR3 comprises 16 residues. Germline V lookup: CDR1 LNHDA, CDR2 SQIVND (reference sequence). CDR3 sequence: CASSTRGLLEVETQYF. The CDR3 bases are TGTGCCAGTAGTACCCGGGGACTACTTGAGGTGGAGACCCAGTACTTC.

The rearrangement uses TRBV5-4 and TRBJ1-4, with 9 bases lining up with TRBD1. CDR1 is SGHNT and CDR2 is YYREEE in the germline V gene (reference sequence). The CDR3 is 14 residues long. J lost 5 bases, V lost 3 bases, and 2 bases had no gene match. CDR3 DNA: TGTGCCAGCAGCTCGGACAGGGGAAATGAAAAACTGTTTTTT. Translation gives CASSSDRGNEKLFF.

The chain is built from TRBV7-8 and TRBJ1-1; the D gene is possibly TRBD1 (5 bases). The CDR3 covers 13 residues. CDR1 and CDR2 (germline): SGHVS, FQNEAQ. Between the trimmed V and J ends, which lost 7 bases and 3 bases, there was a span of 12 bases. The chain's CDR3 is CASKSLGDTEAFF. CDR3 nucleotide sequence: TGTGCCAGCAAGTCCCTGGGGGACACTGAAGCTTTCTTT.

The rearrangement joins TRBV9 to TRBJ2-1, with 13 positions matching TRBD2. Germline V gives CDR1 SGDLS, CDR2 YYNGEE. The CDR3 has 15 residues. The junction had 3 bases not matched to a gene; V was cut back by 2 bases and J by 7 bases. The CDR3 protein is CASSVTSGRANEQFF. The CDR3 DNA is TGTGCCAGCAGCGTTACTAGCGGGAGGGCGAATGAGCAGTTCTTC.

This clone came up a few times. The V gene is TRBV29-1, the J gene TRBJ2-2; 9 nucleotides line up with TRBD1. The CDR3 has 13 residues. J gave up 7 bases and V 7 bases, and 7 bases lay outside the gene matches. CDR1 and CDR2 (germline): SQVTM, ANQGSEA. The CDR3 sequence is CSARQGEVGELFF. For the CDR3, the DNA is TGCAGCGCAAGACAGGGGGAGGTCGGGGAGCTGTTTTTT.

The chain recombines TRBV2 with TRBJ2-6; maybe TRBD1 (5 bases). The germline V gene encodes CDR1 SNHLY and CDR2 FYNNEI. This CDR3 is built from 15 residues. The V gene lost 3 bases and the J gene lost 2 bases, with 8 bases spanning the gap. The CDR3 is CASSDRTPGANVLTF. CDR3 in DNA: TGTGCCAGCAGTGATCGGACACCTGGGGCCAACGTCCTGACTTTC.

V is TRBV7-9 and J is TRBJ2-7; D not certain. V lost 0 bases to trimming and J lost 2 bases, with 11 bases between them. The CDR3 extends over 15 amino acids. From germline, CDR1 is SEHNR and CDR2 FQNEAQ (reference sequence). The CDR3 region has the DNA TGTGCCAGCAGCTTAGCCCCAGGTTTCACCTACGAGCAGTACTTC. Translating gives CASSLAPGFTYEQYF.

This clone was found a few times. The J gene is TRBJ1-1, the V gene TRBV11-2; possibly TRBD1 for D (5 bases). Germline V gene sequence: CDR1 SGHAT, CDR2 FQNNGV. The CDR3 contains 15 residues. Trimming removed 0 bases at V and 3 bases at J, with 11 bases between. The CDR3 reads CASSLEYGADTEAFF. CDR3 bases: TGTGCCAGCAGCTTAGAGTACGGGGCGGACACTGAAGCTTTCTTT.